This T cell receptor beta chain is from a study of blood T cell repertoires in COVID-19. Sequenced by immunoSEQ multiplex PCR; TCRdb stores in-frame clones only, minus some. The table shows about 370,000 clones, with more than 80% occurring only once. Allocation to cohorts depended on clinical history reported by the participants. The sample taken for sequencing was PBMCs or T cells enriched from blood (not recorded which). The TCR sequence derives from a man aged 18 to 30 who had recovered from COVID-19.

This CDR3 reads CSVALTTGNTEAFF. For the CDR3, the DNA is TGCAGCGTTGCTTTGACAACCGGGAACACTGAAGCTTTCTTT. The rearrangement links TRBV29-1 to TRBJ1-1; D remains ambiguous. The CDR3 has 14 residues. V gave up 4 bases and J gave up 1 base, with 13 bases separating them. Germline assignment: CDR1 SQVTM and CDR2 ANQGSEA.